A selection of T cell receptor beta chains follows, all from one sample in a study of cytomegalovirus exposure and HLA in healthy donors. Method: immunoSEQ multiplex PCR; TCRdb's copy keeps in-frame clones and lacks some. The sample includes 150,000 to 200,000 clones, roughly 80% of them seen just once. Sequencing used PBMCs. The source of these receptors is a boy aged 5 to 17 in good health and CMV-seronegative. CDR3s include the opening cysteine and the closing phenylalanine or tryptophan. D genes are given only for firm matches. A clone size is listed for some rows: how often the clone was seen (once, few, many), or a class if it is expanded.

V gene: TRBV11-2; clone size: NA; J gene: TRBJ2-5; D gene: NA; CDR3 protein: CASSFSGRSETQYF; CDR3 DNA: TGTGCCAGCAGCTTCTCCGGGAGATCGGAGACCCAGTACTTC
V gene: TRBV5-1; clone size: NA; J gene: TRBJ1-4; D gene: NA; CDR3 protein: CASSRTGGGGEKLFF; CDR3 DNA: TGCGCCAGCAGCCGGACGGGGGGTGGAGGCGAAAAACTGTTTTTT
V gene: TRBV14; clone size: NA; J gene: TRBJ1-1; D gene: NA; CDR3 protein: CASSRNGGTEAFF; CDR3 DNA: TGTGCCAGCAGCCGGAACGGGGGTACTGAAGCTTTCTTT
V gene: TRBV5-1; clone size: NA; J gene: TRBJ1-2; D gene: NA; CDR3 protein: CASSPDSHSIYLNGYTF; CDR3 DNA: TGCGCCAGCAGCCCCGACAGCCACTCGATTTATTTAAATGGCTACACCTTC
V gene: TRBV30; clone size: once; J gene: TRBJ1-3; D gene: NA; CDR3 protein: CAWSGEDSGNTIYF; CDR3 DNA: TGTGCCTGGAGTGGAGAAGACTCTGGAAACACCATATATTTT
V gene: TRBV7-9; clone size: NA; J gene: TRBJ2-7; D gene: NA; CDR3 protein: CASRGGGIPYEQYF; CDR3 DNA: TGTGCCAGCAGGGGGGGTGGAATCCCCTACGAGCAGTACTTC
V gene: TRBV9; clone size: NA; J gene: TRBJ2-3; D gene: TRBD1; CDR3 protein: CASSVETGGWTDTQYF; CDR3 DNA: TGTGCCAGCAGCGTTGAGACAGGGGGATGGACAGATACGCAGTATTTT
V gene: TRBV18; clone size: NA; J gene: TRBJ2-2; D gene: NA; CDR3 protein: CASSETRPGELFF; CDR3 DNA: TGTGCCAGCTCCGAGACTAGGCCCGGGGAGCTGTTTTTT
V gene: TRBV10-3; clone size: NA; J gene: TRBJ1-5; D gene: NA; CDR3 protein: CATQGGGQPQHF; CDR3 DNA: TGTGCCACCCAGGGAGGGGGTCAGCCCCAGCATTTT
V gene: TRBV5-4; clone size: NA; J gene: TRBJ2-2; D gene: NA; CDR3 protein: CASSLLAVGTGELFF; CDR3 DNA: TGTGCCAGCAGCTTGTTAGCGGTGGGCACCGGGGAGCTGTTTTTT
V gene: TRBV10-3; clone size: once; J gene: TRBJ2-3; D gene: NA; CDR3 protein: CAISESSLTDTQYF; CDR3 DNA: TGTGCCATCAGTGAGTCAAGCCTCACAGATACGCAGTATTTT
V gene: TRBV15; clone size: NA; J gene: TRBJ2-7; D gene: TRBD1; CDR3 protein: CATSRTGTATHEQYF; CDR3 DNA: TGTGCCACCAGCAGGACCGGGACAGCCACCCACGAGCAGTACTTC
V gene: TRBV5-1; clone size: few; J gene: TRBJ2-4; D gene: TRBD2; CDR3 protein: CASSPLAGPRDIQYF; CDR3 DNA: TGCGCCAGCAGCCCCCTAGCGGGGCCGCGGGACATTCAGTACTTC
V gene: TRBV7-6; clone size: NA; J gene: TRBJ2-7; D gene: TRBD1; CDR3 protein: CASSRTGNYEQYF; CDR3 DNA: TGTGCCAGCAGCCGGACAGGGAATTACGAGCAGTACTTC
V gene: TRBV18; clone size: NA; J gene: TRBJ1-3; D gene: TRBD1; CDR3 protein: CASTQGFRSSDTIYF; CDR3 DNA: TGTGCCAGCACACAGGGGTTCCGCTCTTCGGACACCATATATTTT
V gene: TRBV28; clone size: once; J gene: TRBJ2-1; D gene: NA; CDR3 protein: CASSPTGSYNEQFF; CDR3 DNA: TGTGCCAGCAGTCCGACGGGTTCCTACAATGAGCAGTTCTTC
V gene: TRBV30; clone size: NA; J gene: TRBJ1-4; D gene: TRBD1; CDR3 protein: CAWSGGQGQGVKKLFF; CDR3 DNA: TGTGCCTGGAGTGGCGGGCAAGGACAGGGAGTGAAAAAACTGTTTTTT
V gene: TRBV7-8; clone size: NA; J gene: TRBJ2-7; D gene: NA; CDR3 protein: CASSLEDNPYEQYF; CDR3 DNA: TGTGCCAGCAGCTTAGAAGACAATCCCTACGAGCAGTACTTC
V gene: TRBV9; clone size: NA; J gene: TRBJ2-1; D gene: TRBD2; CDR3 protein: CASSPTGTSGYNEQFF; CDR3 DNA: TGTGCCAGCAGCCCTACCGGGACTAGCGGTTACAATGAGCAGTTCTTC
V gene: TRBV14; clone size: NA; J gene: TRBJ2-2; D gene: NA; CDR3 protein: CASSQNTYTGELFF; CDR3 DNA: TGTGCCAGCAGCCAAAACACCTACACCGGGGAGCTGTTTTTT
V gene: TRBV7-3; clone size: NA; J gene: TRBJ1-2; D gene: NA; CDR3 protein: CASSLKGEGGYTF; CDR3 DNA: TGTGCCAGCAGCTTAAAAGGGGAGGGTGGCTACACCTTC
V gene: TRBV2; clone size: NA; J gene: TRBJ2-5; D gene: NA; CDR3 protein: CASSDRGIFQETQYF; CDR3 DNA: TGTGCCAGCAGTGATCGCGGGATCTTCCAAGAGACCCAGTACTTC
V gene: TRBV5-6; clone size: NA; J gene: TRBJ1-3; D gene: NA; CDR3 protein: CASSPRLWFGEAGNTIYF; CDR3 DNA: TGTGCCAGCAGCCCCCGTCTATGGTTCGGGGAGGCTGGAAACACCATATATTTT
V gene: TRBV6-5; clone size: NA; J gene: TRBJ2-7; D gene: NA; CDR3 protein: CASSRTTIYEQYF; CDR3 DNA: TGTGCCAGCAGCCGGACTACCATCTACGAGCAGTACTTC
V gene: TRBV19; clone size: NA; J gene: TRBJ1-2; D gene: NA; CDR3 protein: CASRRWGWGGYTF; CDR3 DNA: TGTGCCAGTCGGCGGTGGGGATGGGGCGGCTACACCTTC
V gene: TRBV19; clone size: NA; J gene: TRBJ1-5; D gene: NA; CDR3 protein: CARPEKGPSNQPQHF; CDR3 DNA: TGTGCCAGACCGGAGAAAGGCCCTAGCAATCAGCCCCAGCATTTT
V gene: TRBV5-6; clone size: NA; J gene: TRBJ2-5; D gene: TRBD1; CDR3 protein: CASSLGDRSYQETQYF; CDR3 DNA: TGTGCCAGCAGCTTGGGGGACAGGTCATACCAAGAGACCCAGTACTTC
V gene: TRBV18; clone size: NA; J gene: TRBJ2-4; D gene: TRBD2; CDR3 protein: CASSPSAGVDIQYF; CDR3 DNA: TGTGCCAGCTCACCGTCAGCGGGAGTAGACATTCAGTACTTC
V gene: TRBV28; clone size: NA; J gene: TRBJ1-5; D gene: TRBD1; CDR3 protein: CASSALGTGGNQPQHF; CDR3 DNA: TGTGCCAGCAGCGCTTTGGGGACAGGGGGAAATCAGCCCCAGCATTTT
V gene: TRBV7-9; clone size: NA; J gene: TRBJ2-3; D gene: TRBD1; CDR3 protein: CASSSPPGQGVTDTQYF; CDR3 DNA: TGTGCCAGCAGCTCGCCCCCGGGACAGGGCGTCACAGATACGCAGTATTTT
V gene: TRBV5-6; clone size: NA; J gene: TRBJ1-4; D gene: TRBD1; CDR3 protein: CASSGRDRRNEKLFF; CDR3 DNA: TGTGCCAGCAGCGGCCGGGACAGGAGGAATGAAAAACTGTTTTTT
V gene: TRBV5-6; clone size: NA; J gene: TRBJ1-5; D gene: NA; CDR3 protein: CASSLRQGNQPQHF; CDR3 DNA: TGTGCCAGCAGCTTGCGGCAGGGGAATCAGCCCCAGCATTTT
V gene: TRBV10-1; clone size: NA; J gene: TRBJ1-2; D gene: NA; CDR3 protein: CASSESTPRGYTF; CDR3 DNA: TGCGCCAGCAGTGAGAGCACTCCGAGGGGCTACACCTTC
V gene: TRBV18; clone size: NA; J gene: TRBJ1-2; D gene: TRBD1; CDR3 protein: CASSPGTVNYGYTF; CDR3 DNA: TGTGCCAGCTCACCAGGGACAGTTAACTATGGCTACACCTTC
V gene: TRBV6-6; clone size: NA; J gene: TRBJ2-7; D gene: TRBD2; CDR3 protein: CASSQTSGKYEQYF; CDR3 DNA: TGTGCCAGCAGTCAGACTAGCGGGAAGTACGAGCAGTACTTC
V gene: TRBV7-3; clone size: NA; J gene: TRBJ2-7; D gene: TRBD2; CDR3 protein: CASSLAGGNSYEQYF; CDR3 DNA: TGTGCCAGCAGCCTAGCGGGGGGGAATAGCTACGAGCAGTACTTC
V gene: TRBV7-9; clone size: NA; J gene: TRBJ2-1; D gene: TRBD2; CDR3 protein: CASSSLITLAGGYNEQFF; CDR3 DNA: TGTGCCAGCAGTTCACTCATAACACTAGCGGGGGGATATAATGAGCAGTTCTTC
V gene: TRBV28; clone size: NA; J gene: TRBJ1-5; D gene: TRBD1; CDR3 protein: CASSTQGVGVNQPQHF; CDR3 DNA: TGTGCCAGCAGCACCCAGGGGGTCGGTGTTAATCAGCCCCAGCATTTT
V gene: TRBV30; clone size: NA; J gene: TRBJ2-5; D gene: TRBD2; CDR3 protein: CAWSRGLAGGTVFQETQYF; CDR3 DNA: TGTGCCTGGAGTAGAGGACTAGCGGGGGGAACGGTATTCCAAGAGACCCAGTACTTC
V gene: TRBV27; clone size: NA; J gene: TRBJ2-7; D gene: TRBD1; CDR3 protein: CASKTGTGVYEQYF; CDR3 DNA: TGTGCCAGTAAGACCGGGACAGGAGTCTACGAGCAGTACTTC
V gene: TRBV9; clone size: NA; J gene: TRBJ2-7; D gene: TRBD2; CDR3 protein: CASSATGTSTPYEQYF; CDR3 DNA: TGTGCCAGCAGCGCTACCGGGACTAGCACTCCCTACGAGCAGTACTTC
V gene: TRBV7-9; clone size: NA; J gene: TRBJ2-3; D gene: NA; CDR3 protein: CASSLLQGGSTDTQYF; CDR3 DNA: TGTGCCAGCAGCTTATTACAGGGTGGGAGCACAGATACGCAGTATTTT
V gene: TRBV10-1; clone size: NA; J gene: TRBJ1-5; D gene: NA; CDR3 protein: CASPDRGDQPQHF; CDR3 DNA: TGCGCCAGTCCCGACAGAGGCGATCAGCCCCAGCATTTT
V gene: TRBV27; clone size: NA; J gene: TRBJ2-1; D gene: NA; CDR3 protein: CASSLGPEQFF; CDR3 DNA: TGTGCCAGCAGTTTAGGGCCTGAGCAGTTCTTC
V gene: TRBV9; clone size: NA; J gene: TRBJ2-7; D gene: NA; CDR3 protein: CGASVSFSYEQYF; CDR3 DNA: TGTGGTGCGTCGGTAAGTTTCTCCTACGAGCAGTACTTC
V gene: TRBV5-4; clone size: NA; J gene: TRBJ2-3; D gene: NA; CDR3 protein: CASSRGRSNTDTQYF; CDR3 DNA: TGTGCCAGCAGCCGGGGGAGATCAAACACAGATACGCAGTATTTT
V gene: TRBV13; clone size: few; J gene: TRBJ2-7; D gene: TRBD1; CDR3 protein: CASSQRQGYEQYF; CDR3 DNA: TGTGCCAGCAGTCAAAGACAGGGCTACGAGCAGTACTTC
V gene: TRBV11-2; clone size: NA; J gene: TRBJ1-1; D gene: TRBD1; CDR3 protein: CASRLGTGAFF; CDR3 DNA: TGTGCCAGCAGGTTGGGGACAGGGGCTTTCTTT
V gene: TRBV4-1; clone size: NA; J gene: TRBJ1-4; D gene: NA; CDR3 protein: CASSQAIIEKLFF; CDR3 DNA: TGCGCCAGCAGTCAGGCGATTATCGAAAAACTGTTTTTT
V gene: TRBV18; clone size: NA; J gene: TRBJ1-5; D gene: TRBD1; CDR3 protein: CASSPQPHRDRILQPQHF; CDR3 DNA: TGTGCCAGCTCACCACAGCCCCACAGGGACAGGATCCTTCAGCCCCAGCATTTT
V gene: TRBV28; clone size: NA; J gene: TRBJ2-5; D gene: NA; CDR3 protein: CASSRDNPRKRVETQYF; CDR3 DNA: TGTGCCAGCAGTCGGGACAATCCAAGAAAACGGGTCGAGACCCAGTACTTC
V gene: TRBV19; clone size: NA; J gene: TRBJ2-7; D gene: TRBD1; CDR3 protein: CASSIYTGTGAYEQYF; CDR3 DNA: TGTGCCAGTAGTATTTACACCGGGACAGGGGCCTACGAGCAGTACTTC
V gene: TRBV27; clone size: NA; J gene: TRBJ2-7; D gene: TRBD2; CDR3 protein: CASSSHGLAGLPYEQYF; CDR3 DNA: TGTGCCAGCAGTTCCCATGGACTAGCGGGACTGCCCTACGAGCAGTACTTC
V gene: TRBV6-5; clone size: NA; J gene: TRBJ2-5; D gene: NA; CDR3 protein: CASSPTAFQETQYF; CDR3 DNA: TGTGCCAGCAGTCCAACAGCTTTCCAAGAGACCCAGTACTTC
V gene: TRBV6-5; clone size: NA; J gene: TRBJ1-3; D gene: NA; CDR3 protein: CASTSGNTIYF; CDR3 DNA: TGTGCCAGCACTTCTGGAAACACCATATATTTT